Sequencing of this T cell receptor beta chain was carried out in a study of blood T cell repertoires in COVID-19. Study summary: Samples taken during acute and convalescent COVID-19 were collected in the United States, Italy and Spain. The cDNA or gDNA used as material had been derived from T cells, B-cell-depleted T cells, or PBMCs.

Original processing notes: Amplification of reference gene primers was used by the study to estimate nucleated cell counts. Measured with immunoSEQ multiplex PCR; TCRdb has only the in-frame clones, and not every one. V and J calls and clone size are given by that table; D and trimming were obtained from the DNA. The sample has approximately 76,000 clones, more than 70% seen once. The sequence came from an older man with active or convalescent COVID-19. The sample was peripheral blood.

CDR3: CASSSWPPTNTEAFF. Written as DNA, the CDR3 is TGCGCCAGCAGCTCATGGCCGCCAACAAACACTGAAGCTTTCTTT. The chain has TRBV5-1 and TRBJ1-1; D ambiguous. Trimming took off 3 bases at V and 2 bases at J, with 14 bases between the two ends. CDR3 size: 15 residues. CDR1 is SGHRS and CDR2 is YFSETQ in the germline V gene.